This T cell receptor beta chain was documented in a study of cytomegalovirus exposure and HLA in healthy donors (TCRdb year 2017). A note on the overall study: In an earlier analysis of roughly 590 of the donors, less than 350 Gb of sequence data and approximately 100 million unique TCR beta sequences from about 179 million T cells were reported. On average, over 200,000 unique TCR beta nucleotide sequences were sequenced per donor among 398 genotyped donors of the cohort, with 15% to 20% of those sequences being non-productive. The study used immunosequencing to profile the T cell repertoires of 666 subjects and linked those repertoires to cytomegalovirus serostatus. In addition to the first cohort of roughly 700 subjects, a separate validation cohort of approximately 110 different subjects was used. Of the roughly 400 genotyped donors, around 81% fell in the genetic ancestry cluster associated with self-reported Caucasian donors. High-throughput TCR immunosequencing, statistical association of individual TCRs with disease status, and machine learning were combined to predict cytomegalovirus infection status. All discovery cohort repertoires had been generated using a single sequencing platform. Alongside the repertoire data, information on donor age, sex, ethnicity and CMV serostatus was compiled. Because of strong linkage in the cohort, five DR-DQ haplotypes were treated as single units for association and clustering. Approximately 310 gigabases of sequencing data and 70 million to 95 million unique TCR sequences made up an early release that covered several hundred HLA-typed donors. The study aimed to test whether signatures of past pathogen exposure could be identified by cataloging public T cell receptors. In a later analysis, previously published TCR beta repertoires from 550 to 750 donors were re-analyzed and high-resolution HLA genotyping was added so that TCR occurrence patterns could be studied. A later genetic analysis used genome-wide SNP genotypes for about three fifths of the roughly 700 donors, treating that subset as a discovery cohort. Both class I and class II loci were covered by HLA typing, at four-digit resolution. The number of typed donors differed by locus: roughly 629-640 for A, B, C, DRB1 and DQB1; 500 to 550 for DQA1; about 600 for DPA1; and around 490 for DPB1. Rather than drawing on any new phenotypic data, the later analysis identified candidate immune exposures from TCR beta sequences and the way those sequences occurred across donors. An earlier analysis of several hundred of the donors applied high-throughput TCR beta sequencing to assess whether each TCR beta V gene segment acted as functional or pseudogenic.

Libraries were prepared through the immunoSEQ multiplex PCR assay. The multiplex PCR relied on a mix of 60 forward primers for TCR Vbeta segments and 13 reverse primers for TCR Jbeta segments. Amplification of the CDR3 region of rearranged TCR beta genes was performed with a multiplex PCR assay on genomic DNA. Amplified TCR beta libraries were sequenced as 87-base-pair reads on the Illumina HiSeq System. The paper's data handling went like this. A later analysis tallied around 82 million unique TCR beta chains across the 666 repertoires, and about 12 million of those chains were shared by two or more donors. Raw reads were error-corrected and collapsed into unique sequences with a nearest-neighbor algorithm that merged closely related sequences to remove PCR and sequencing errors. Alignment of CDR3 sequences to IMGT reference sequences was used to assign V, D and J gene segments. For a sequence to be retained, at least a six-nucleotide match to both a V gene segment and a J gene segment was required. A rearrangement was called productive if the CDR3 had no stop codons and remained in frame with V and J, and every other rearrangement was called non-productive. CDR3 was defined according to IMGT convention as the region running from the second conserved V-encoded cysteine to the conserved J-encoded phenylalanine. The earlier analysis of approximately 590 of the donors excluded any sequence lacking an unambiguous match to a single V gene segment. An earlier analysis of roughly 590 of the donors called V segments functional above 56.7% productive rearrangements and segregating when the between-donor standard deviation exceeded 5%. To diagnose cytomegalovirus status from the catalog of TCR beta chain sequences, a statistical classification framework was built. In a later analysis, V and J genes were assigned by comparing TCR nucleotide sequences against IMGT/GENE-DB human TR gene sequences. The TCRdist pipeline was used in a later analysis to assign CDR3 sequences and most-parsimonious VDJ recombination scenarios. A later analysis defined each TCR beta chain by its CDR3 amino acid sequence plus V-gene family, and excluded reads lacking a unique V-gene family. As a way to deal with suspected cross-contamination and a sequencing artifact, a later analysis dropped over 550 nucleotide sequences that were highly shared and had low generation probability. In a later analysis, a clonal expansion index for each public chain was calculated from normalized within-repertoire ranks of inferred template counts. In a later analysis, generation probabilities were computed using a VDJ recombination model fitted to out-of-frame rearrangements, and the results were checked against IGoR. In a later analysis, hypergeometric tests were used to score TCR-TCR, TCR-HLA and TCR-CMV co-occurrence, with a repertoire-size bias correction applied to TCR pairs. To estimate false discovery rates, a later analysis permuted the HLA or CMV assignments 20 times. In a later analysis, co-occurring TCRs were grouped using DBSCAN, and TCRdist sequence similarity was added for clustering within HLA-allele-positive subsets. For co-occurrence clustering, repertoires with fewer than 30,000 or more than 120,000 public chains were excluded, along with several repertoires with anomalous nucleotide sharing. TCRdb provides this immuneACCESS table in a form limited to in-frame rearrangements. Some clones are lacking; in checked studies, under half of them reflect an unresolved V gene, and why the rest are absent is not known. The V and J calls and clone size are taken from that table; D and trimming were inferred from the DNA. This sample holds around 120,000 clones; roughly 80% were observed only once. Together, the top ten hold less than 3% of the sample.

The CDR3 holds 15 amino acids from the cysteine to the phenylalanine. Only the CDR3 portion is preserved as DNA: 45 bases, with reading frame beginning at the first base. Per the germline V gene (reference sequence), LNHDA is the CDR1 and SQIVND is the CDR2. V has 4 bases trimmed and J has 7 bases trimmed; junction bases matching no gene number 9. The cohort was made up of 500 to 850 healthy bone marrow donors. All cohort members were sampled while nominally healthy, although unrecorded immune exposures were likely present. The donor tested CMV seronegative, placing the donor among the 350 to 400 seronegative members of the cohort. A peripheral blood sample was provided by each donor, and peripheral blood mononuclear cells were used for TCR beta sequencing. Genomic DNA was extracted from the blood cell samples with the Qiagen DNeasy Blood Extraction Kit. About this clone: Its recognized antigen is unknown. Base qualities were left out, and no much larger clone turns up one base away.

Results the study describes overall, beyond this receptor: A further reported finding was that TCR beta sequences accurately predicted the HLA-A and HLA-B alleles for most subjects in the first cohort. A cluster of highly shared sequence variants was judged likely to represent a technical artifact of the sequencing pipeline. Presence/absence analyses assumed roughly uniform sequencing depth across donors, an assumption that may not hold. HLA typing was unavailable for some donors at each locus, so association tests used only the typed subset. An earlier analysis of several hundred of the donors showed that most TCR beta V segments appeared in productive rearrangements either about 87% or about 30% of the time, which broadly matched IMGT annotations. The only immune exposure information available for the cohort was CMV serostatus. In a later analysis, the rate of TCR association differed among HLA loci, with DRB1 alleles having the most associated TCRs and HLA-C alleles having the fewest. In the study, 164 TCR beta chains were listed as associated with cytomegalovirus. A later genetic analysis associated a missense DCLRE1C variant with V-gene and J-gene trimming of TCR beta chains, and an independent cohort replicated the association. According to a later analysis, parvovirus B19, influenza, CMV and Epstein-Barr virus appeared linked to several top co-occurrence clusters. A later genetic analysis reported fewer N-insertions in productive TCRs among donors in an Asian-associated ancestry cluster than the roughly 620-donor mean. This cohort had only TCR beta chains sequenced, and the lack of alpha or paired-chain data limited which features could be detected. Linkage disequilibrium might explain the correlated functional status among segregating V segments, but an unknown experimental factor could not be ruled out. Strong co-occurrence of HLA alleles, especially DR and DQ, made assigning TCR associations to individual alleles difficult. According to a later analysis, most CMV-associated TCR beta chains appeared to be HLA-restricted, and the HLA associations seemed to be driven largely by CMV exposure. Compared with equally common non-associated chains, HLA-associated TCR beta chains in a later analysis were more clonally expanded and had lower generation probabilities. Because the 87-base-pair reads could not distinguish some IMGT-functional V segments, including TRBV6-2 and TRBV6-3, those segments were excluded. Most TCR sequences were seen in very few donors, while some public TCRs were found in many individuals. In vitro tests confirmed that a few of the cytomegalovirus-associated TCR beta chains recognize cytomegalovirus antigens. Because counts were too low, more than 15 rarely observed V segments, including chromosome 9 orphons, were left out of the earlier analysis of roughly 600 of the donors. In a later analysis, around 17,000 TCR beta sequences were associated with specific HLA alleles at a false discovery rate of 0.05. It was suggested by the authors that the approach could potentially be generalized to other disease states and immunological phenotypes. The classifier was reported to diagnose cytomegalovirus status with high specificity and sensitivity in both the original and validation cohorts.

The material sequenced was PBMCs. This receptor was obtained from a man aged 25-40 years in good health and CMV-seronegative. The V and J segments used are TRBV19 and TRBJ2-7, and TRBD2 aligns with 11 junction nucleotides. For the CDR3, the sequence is CASSNIAGGPGEQYF. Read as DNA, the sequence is TGTGCCAGTAGTAACATAGCGGGAGGGCCGGGTGAGCAGTACTTC.